Below, one T cell receptor (beta chain) is given with its context. This record comes from a study of T cells after yellow fever vaccination. Background on the study: Preparation of the low-cell-number fractions used SMART-Seq v4 Ultra Low Input.

The germline CDR1 and CDR2 sequences are DFQATT and SNEGSKA (reference sequence). Trimming pared 1 base from V and 5 bases from J, leaving 17 bases between. This CDR3 comprises 15 residues. TCRdb recomputed calls from the 5' RACE reads with MiXCR, one row per CDR3 protein. Of 500,000 to 650,000 distinct CDR3 sequences detected, roughly an eighth appear once; the ten largest clones hold 15%. This clonotype was sampled from a man aged 25 to 45 who received the YFV17D yellow fever vaccine. The gene calls are TRBV20-1 and TRBJ2-5; D might be TRBD1 (6 bases). The sequencing used PBMCs, collected on the day of the yellow fever booster vaccination. CDR3 bases: TGCAGTGCTAGAGCAGCGATGGGGGCCAGGGAGACCCAGTACTTC. As protein: CSARAAMGARETQYF.